These 2 T cell receptor beta chains came from one sample sequenced in a study of blood T cell repertoires in COVID-19. Produced via immunoSEQ multiplex PCR; TCRdb's table is partial and in-frame only. The repertoire holds approximately 160,000 clones, with about 86% as singletons. Material for sequencing was PBMCs or T cells enriched from blood (not recorded which). The receptor set was obtained from a woman aged 50 to 60 in a cohort exposed to, infected with or recovered from COVID-19 (not recorded which).

The genes are TRBV6-2 or TRBV6-3 and TRBJ2-5, with D unresolved. The CDR3 totals 16 residues. Germline CDR1 is MNHEY and CDR2 is SVGEGT. Trimming left V 5 bases short and J 2 bases short, with 18 bases between. CDR3 in amino acids: CASSQRRGLRQETQYF. CDR3 DNA sequence: TGTGCCAGCAGTCAGCGCAGAGGCCTAAGACAAGAGACCCAGTACTTC.

The gene calls are TRBV7-6 and TRBJ2-3, with D uncertain. This CDR3 is 15 amino acids long. Germline V lookup: CDR1 SGHVS, CDR2 FNYEAQ. Trimming pared 0 bases from V and 1 base from J, leaving 8 bases between. This CDR3 is CASSLAIRGTDTQYF. In DNA form, the CDR3 reads TGTGCCAGCAGCTTAGCAATACGGGGCACAGATACGCAGTATTTT.